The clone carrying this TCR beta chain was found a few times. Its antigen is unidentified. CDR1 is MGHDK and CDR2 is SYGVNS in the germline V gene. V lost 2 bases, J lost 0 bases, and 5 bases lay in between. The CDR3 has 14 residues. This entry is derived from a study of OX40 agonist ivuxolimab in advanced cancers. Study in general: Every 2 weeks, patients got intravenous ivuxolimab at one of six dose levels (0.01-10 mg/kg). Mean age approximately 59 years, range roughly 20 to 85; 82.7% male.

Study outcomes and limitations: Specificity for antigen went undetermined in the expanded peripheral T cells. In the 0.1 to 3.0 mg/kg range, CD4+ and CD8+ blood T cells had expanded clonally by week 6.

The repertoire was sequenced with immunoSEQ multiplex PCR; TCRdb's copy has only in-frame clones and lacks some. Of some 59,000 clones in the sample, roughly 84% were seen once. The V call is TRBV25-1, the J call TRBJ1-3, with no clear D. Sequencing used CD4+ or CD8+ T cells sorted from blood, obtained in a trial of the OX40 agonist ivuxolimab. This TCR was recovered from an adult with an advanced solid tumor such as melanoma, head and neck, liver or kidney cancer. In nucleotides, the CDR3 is TGTGCCAGCAGTGAAGAGCGCTCTGGAAACACCATATATTTT. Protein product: CASSEERSGNTIYF.